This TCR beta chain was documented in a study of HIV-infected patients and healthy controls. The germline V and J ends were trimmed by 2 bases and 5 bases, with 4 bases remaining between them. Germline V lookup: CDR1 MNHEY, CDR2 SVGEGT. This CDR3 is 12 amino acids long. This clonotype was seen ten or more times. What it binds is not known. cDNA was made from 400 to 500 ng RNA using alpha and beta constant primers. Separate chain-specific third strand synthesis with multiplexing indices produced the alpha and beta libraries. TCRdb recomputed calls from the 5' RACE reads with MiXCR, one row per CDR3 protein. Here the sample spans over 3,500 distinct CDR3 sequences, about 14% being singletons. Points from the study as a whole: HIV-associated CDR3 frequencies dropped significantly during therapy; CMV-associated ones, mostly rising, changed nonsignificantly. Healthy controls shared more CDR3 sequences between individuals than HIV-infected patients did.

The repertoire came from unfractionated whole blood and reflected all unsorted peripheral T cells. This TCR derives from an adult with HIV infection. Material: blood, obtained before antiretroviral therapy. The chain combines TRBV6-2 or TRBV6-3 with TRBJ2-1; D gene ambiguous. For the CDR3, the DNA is TGTGCCAGCAGTTACCCCAACAATGAGCAGTTCTTC. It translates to CASSYPNNEQFF.